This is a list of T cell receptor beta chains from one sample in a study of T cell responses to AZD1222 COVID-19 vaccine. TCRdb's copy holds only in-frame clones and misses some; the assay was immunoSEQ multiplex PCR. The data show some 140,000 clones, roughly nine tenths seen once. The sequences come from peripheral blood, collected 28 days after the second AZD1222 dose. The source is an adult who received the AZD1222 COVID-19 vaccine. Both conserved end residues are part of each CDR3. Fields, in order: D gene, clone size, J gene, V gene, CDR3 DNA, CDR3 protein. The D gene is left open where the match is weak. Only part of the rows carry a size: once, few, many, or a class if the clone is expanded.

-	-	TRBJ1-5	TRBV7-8	TGTGCCAGCAGCCCAGGGACTGACCCTCTTGGTGGCAATCAGCCCCAGCATTTT	CASSPGTDPLGGNQPQHF
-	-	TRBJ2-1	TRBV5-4	TGTGCCAGCAGCTTCAGCGCTGACTCCTACAATGAGCAGTTCTTC	CASSFSADSYNEQFF
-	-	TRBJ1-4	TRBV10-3	TGTGCCATCAGTGACGGAGTGGGTAATGAAAAACTGTTTTTT	CAISDGVGNEKLFF
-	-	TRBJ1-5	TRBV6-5	TGTGCCAGCAGTCCCCTCGGGGGAGGCAATCAGCCCCAGCATTTT	CASSPLGGGNQPQHF
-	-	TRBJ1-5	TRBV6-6	TGTGCCAGCAGCCCACAGGGACCTAGCAATCAGCCCCAGCATTTT	CASSPQGPSNQPQHF
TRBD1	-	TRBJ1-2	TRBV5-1	TGCGCCAGCAGCGCCCCGGACAGGGGGCTAAGTGGCTACACCTTC	CASSAPDRGLSGYTF
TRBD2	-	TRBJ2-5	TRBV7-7	TGTGCCAGCAGCCTCGGACTAGCGGGAGGAGAGACCCAGTACTTC	CASSLGLAGGETQYF
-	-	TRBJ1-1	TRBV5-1	TGCGCCAGCAGCTTTAAGGGAGTCGAAGCTTTCTTT	CASSFKGVEAFF
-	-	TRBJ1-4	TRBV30	TGTGCCTGGAGTGCACAGGAAAAACTGTTTTTT	CAWSAQEKLFF
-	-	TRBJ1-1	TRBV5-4	TGTGCCAGCAGTGTGTTGGCGAACACTGAAGCTTTCTTT	CASSVLANTEAFF
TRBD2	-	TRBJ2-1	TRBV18	TGTGCCAGCTCACCTACGCCGGGACTAGACAATGAGCAGTTCTTC	CASSPTPGLDNEQFF
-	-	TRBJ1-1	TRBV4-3	TGCGCCAGCAGCCAAACAGGGCTGAACACTGAAGCTTTCTTT	CASSQTGLNTEAFF
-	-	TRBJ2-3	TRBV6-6	TGTGCCAGCAGGTCCGGTTACCCAGATACGCAGTATTTT	CASRSGYPDTQYF
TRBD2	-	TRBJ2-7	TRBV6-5	TGTGCCAGCAGTTACTCCCGGACTAGAGGGGAGTACGAGCAGTACTTC	CASSYSRTRGEYEQYF
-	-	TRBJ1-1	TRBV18	TGTGCCAGCTCAACTCAGGGGTGGGGAACTGAAGCTTTCTTT	CASSTQGWGTEAFF
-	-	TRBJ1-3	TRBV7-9	TGTGCCAGCAGCGGAAACACCATATATTTT	CASSGNTIYF
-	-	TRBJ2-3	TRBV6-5	TGTGCCAGCAGTTCCTCGGGAGATACGCAGTATTTT	CASSSSGDTQYF
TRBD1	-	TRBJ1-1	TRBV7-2	TGTGCCAGCAGCCCGCGGACAGGAATGGGGACTGAAGCTTTCTTT	CASSPRTGMGTEAFF
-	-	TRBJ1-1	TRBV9	TGTGCCAGCAGCGTGGCCGGCGGGGGACGGGCTGAAGCTTTCTTT	CASSVAGGGRAEAFF
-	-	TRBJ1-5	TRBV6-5	TGTGCCAGCAGTTACTCGAACAGGGATCAGCCCCAGCATTTT	CASSYSNRDQPQHF
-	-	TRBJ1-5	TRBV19	TGTGCCAGTAGTTGGGGCCCCACGGGCAATCAGCCCCAGCATTTT	CASSWGPTGNQPQHF
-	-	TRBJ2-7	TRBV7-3	TGTGCCAGCAGCTTAAAAGGGGGCTACGAGCAGTACTTC	CASSLKGGYEQYF
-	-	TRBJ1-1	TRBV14	TGTGCCAGCAGCCTCATCCGGACGGGAACTGAAGCTTTCTTT	CASSLIRTGTEAFF
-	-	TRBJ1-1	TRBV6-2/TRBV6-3	TGTGCCAGCACCCCCGGGTCTGGAGGGTGGAACACTGAAGCTTTCTTT	CASTPGSGGWNTEAFF
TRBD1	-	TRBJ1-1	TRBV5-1	TGCGCCAGCAGCTCGCAGACAGGGGGCACTGAAGCTTTCTTT	CASSSQTGGTEAFF
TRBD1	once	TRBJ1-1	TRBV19	TGTGCCAGTTGGGACAGGGGGGTCTCTGAAGCTTTCTTT	CASWDRGVSEAFF
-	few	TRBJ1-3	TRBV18	TGTGCCAGCTCACCACCGCGGCACTCTGGAAACACCATATATTTT	CASSPPRHSGNTIYF
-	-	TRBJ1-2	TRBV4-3	TGCGCCAGCAGCCAAGATTATTGGAGTGCGGAAATAGGCTACACCTTC	CASSQDYWSAEIGYTF
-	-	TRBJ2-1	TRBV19	TGTGCCAGTAGGGACCCGGGGAGCAGCTCCTACAATGAGCAGTTCTTC	CASRDPGSSSYNEQFF
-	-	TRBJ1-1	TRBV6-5	TGTGCCAGCAGTTACGATGGGGGGAGGCTCTACTCTGAAGCTTTCTTT	CASSYDGGRLYSEAFF
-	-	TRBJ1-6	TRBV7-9	TGTGCCAGCAGCTTAGGAGGCGGGAGCTCCTATAATTCACCCCTCCACTTT	CASSLGGGSSYNSPLHF
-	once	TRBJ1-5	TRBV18	TGTGCCAGCTCACCCTCGTGGAGTGAGAATCAGCCCCAGCATTTT	CASSPSWSENQPQHF
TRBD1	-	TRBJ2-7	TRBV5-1	TGCGCCAGCAGTTCTGGGACAGGGCGGGAGCAGTACTTC	CASSSGTGREQYF
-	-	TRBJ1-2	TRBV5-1	TGCGCCAGCAGCCCGGACGGGGCGTTCCGCTATGGCTACACCTTC	CASSPDGAFRYGYTF
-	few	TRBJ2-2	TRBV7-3	TGTGCCAGCAGCACTAAGGACACCGGGGAGCTGTTTTTT	CASSTKDTGELFF
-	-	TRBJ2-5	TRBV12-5	TGTGCTAGTGGTCTCCAAGAGACCCAGTACTTC	CASGLQETQYF
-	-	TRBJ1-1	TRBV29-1	TGCAGCGTTGCAACGGTCAGTCGGGGGGCTGAAGCTTTCTTT	CSVATVSRGAEAFF
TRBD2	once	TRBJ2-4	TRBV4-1	TGCGCCAGCAGCCAAGGTCTTAGACTAGCGGGAGCCCCAGCCAAAAACATTCAGTACTTC	CASSQGLRLAGAPAKNIQYF
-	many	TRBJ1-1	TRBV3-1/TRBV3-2	TGTGCCAGCAGCCCTCGATCGGACACTGAAGCTTTCTTT	CASSPRSDTEAFF
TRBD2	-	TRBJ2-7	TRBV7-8	TGTGCCAGCAGCCCCCTAGCGGGCAAAGGCTACGAGCAGTACTTC	CASSPLAGKGYEQYF
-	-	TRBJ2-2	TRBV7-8	TGTGCCAGCAGGTTCTACAGGGACACCGGGGAGCTGTTTTTT	CASRFYRDTGELFF
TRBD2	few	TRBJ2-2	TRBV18	TGTGCCAGCTCTCTGGGACTACCGAACACCGGGGAGCTGTTTTTT	CASSLGLPNTGELFF
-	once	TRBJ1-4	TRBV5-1	TGCGCCAGCAGCCCTGACAGGAGGGCTAATGAAAAACTGTTTTTT	CASSPDRRANEKLFF
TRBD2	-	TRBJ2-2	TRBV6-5	TGTGCCAGCAGGCTTGGACTAGCTGACACCGGGGAGCTGTTTTTT	CASRLGLADTGELFF
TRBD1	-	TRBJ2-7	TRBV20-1	TGCAGTGCTAGTTTCATTCGGACAGGCTCCTACGAGCAGTACTTC	CSASFIRTGSYEQYF
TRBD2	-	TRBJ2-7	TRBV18	TGTGCCAGCTCCTTGGGAGGGAAGGGCTCCTACGAGCAGTACTTC	CASSLGGKGSYEQYF
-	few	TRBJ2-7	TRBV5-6	TGTGCCAGCAGCTTTGGTTGGACGAGGGGGGCAAACTACGAGCAGTACTTC	CASSFGWTRGANYEQYF
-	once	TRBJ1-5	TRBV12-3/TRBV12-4	TGTGCCAGCAGTTTAGACAGGGATCAGCCCCAGCATTTT	CASSLDRDQPQHF